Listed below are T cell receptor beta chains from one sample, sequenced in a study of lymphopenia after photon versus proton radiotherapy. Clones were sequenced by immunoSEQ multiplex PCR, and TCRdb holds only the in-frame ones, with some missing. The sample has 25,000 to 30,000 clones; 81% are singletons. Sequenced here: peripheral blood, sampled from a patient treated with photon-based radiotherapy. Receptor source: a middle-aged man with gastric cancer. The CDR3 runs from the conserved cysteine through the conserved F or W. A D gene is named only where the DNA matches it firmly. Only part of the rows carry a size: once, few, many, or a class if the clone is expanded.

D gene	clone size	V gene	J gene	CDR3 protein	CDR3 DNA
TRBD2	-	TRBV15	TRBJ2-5	CATSRDERGRETQYF	TGTGCCACCAGCAGAGACGAGCGGGGAAGGGAGACCCAGTACTTC
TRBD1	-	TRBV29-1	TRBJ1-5	CSVAGTGNQPQHF	TGCAGCGTTGCCGGGACAGGTAATCAGCCCCAGCATTTT
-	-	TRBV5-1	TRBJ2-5	CASSLGRQGGETQYF	TGCGCCAGCAGCTTAGGCCGGCAGGGGGGCGAGACCCAGTACTTC
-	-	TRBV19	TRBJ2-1	CASSPPWPNRDEQFF	TGTGCCAGTAGTCCTCCCTGGCCAAATCGCGATGAGCAGTTCTTC
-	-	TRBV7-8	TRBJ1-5	CASSGGPNQPQHF	TGTGCCAGCAGCGGGGGGCCTAATCAGCCCCAGCATTTT
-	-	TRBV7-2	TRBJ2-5	CASSTTPGAKETQYF	TGTGCCAGCAGCACTACCCCAGGGGCTAAAGAGACCCAGTACTTC
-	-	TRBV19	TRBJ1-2	CASSIFRDGYTF	TGTGCCAGTAGTATCTTCCGGGACGGCTACACCTTC
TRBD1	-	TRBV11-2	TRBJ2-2	CASSSLRDRGANTGELFF	TGTGCCAGCAGCTCTCTCCGGGACAGGGGGGCGAACACCGGGGAGCTGTTTTTT
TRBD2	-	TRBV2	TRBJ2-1	CASSHDGASGRDEQFF	TGTGCCAGCAGCCATGACGGGGCTAGCGGGAGGGATGAGCAGTTCTTC
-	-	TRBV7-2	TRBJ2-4	CASSSGPSRYF	TGTGCCAGCAGCTCGGGCCCGTCGCGGTACTTC
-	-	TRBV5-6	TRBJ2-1	CASSLEYGQSSYNEQFF	TGTGCCAGCAGCTTGGAGTACGGACAGAGCTCCTACAATGAGCAGTTCTTC
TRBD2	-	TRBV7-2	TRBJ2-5	CASSSGLAHRETQYF	TGTGCCAGCAGCTCGGGACTAGCGCATCGGGAGACCCAGTACTTC
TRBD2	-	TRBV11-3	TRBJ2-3	CASSLAPGLDENTQYF	TGTGCCAGCAGCTTAGCACCGGGACTAGATGAGAATACGCAGTATTTT
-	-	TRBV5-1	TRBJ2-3	CASSSVRLGADTQYF	TGCGCCAGCAGCTCCGTGCGCTTGGGAGCAGATACGCAGTATTTT
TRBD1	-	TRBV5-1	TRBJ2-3	CASSLGDRESDTQYF	TGCGCCAGCAGCTTGGGAGACAGGGAATCAGATACGCAGTATTTT
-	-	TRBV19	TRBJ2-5	CASSISGWETQYF	TGTGCCAGTAGTATCAGTGGCTGGGAGACCCAGTACTTC
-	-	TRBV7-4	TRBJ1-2	CASSGSTRAARKTYGYTF	TGTGCCAGCAGCGGATCGACGAGAGCAGCGCGAAAGACCTATGGCTACACCTTC
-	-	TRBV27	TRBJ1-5	CASSLSMPGRGNQPQHF	TGTGCCAGCAGTTTATCTATGCCGGGTAGGGGCAATCAGCCCCAGCATTTT
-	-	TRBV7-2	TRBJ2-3	CASSGGRRIGDTQYF	TGTGCCAGCAGCGGAGGACGCCGGATTGGGGATACGCAGTATTTT
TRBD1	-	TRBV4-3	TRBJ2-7	CASSPGTGKYEQYF	TGCGCCAGCAGCCCCGGGACAGGGAAGTACGAGCAGTACTTC
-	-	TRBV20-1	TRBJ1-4	CSAGGNEKLFF	TGCAGTGCCGGGGGCAATGAAAAACTGTTTTTT
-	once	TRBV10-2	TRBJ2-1	CASSDPTRRGGNEQFF	TGCGCCAGCAGTGACCCGACAAGGAGGGGAGGCAATGAGCAGTTCTTC
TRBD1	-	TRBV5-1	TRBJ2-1	CASSLDRTGLDEQFF	TGCGCCAGCAGCTTGGATCGGACAGGGTTGGATGAGCAGTTCTTC
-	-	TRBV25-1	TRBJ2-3	CASSQGRTDTQYF	TGTGCCAGCAGCCAGGGGCGCACAGATACGCAGTATTTT
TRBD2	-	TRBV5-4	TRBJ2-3	CASSSGLAGGRTDTQYF	TGTGCCAGCAGCTCCGGACTAGCGGGGGGTCGCACAGATACGCAGTATTTT
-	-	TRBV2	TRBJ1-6	CASEREDDSPLHF	TGTGCCAGCGAGCGGGAGGATGATTCACCCCTCCACTTT
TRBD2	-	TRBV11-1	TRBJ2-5	CASSHSFGLAGGETQYF	TGTGCCAGCAGCCATTCATTTGGGCTAGCGGGGGGAGAGACCCAGTACTTC
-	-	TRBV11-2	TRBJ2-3	CASSLFTDTQYF	TGTGCCAGCAGCTTATTCACAGATACGCAGTATTTT
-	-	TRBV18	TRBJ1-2	CASSPIWQEDYGYTF	TGTGCCAGCTCACCAATTTGGCAAGAAGACTATGGCTACACCTTC
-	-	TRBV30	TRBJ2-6	CAWSVFAGANVLTF	TGTGCCTGGAGTGTATTTGCTGGGGCCAACGTCCTGACTTTC
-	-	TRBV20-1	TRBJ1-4	CSASRAEKLFF	TGCAGTGCCAGCCGCGCTGAAAAACTGTTTTTT
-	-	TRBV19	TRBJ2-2	CASFSQGSTGELFF	TGTGCCAGTTTTTCCCAGGGATCCACCGGGGAGCTGTTTTTT
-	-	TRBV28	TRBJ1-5	CASRGTDNQPQHF	TGTGCCAGCAGGGGAACAGACAATCAGCCCCAGCATTTT
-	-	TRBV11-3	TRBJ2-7	CASSLGTDSYEQYF	TGTGCCAGCAGCTTAGGGACGGATTCCTACGAGCAGTACTTC
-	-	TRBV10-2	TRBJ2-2	CASGWVLDAGELFF	TGCGCCAGCGGTTGGGTCTTAGACGCCGGGGAGCTGTTTTTT
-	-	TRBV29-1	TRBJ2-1	CSAGTEQFF	TGCAGCGCCGGGACAGAGCAGTTCTTC
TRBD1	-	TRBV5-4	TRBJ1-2	CASSLQGAYGYTF	TGTGCCAGCAGCTTGCAGGGGGCCTATGGCTACACCTTC
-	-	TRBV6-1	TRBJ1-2	CASRQVGYTF	TGTGCCAGCAGACAGGTTGGCTACACCTTC
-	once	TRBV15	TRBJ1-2	CATSPTTPFHYGYTF	TGTGCCACCAGCCCAACGACTCCGTTTCATTATGGCTACACCTTC
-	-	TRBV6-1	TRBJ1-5	CASSEAIGGNQPQHF	TGTGCCAGCAGTGAAGCGATCGGGGGCAATCAGCCCCAGCATTTT
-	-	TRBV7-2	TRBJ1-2	CASSPTGSNYGYTF	TGTGCCAGCAGCCCCACAGGATCTAACTATGGCTACACCTTC
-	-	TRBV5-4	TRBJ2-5	CASSLDLQETQYF	TGTGCCAGCAGCTTGGACCTCCAAGAGACCCAGTACTTC
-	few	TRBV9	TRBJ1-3	CASSVGVSGNTIYF	TGTGCCAGCAGCGTGGGAGTCTCTGGAAACACCATATATTTT
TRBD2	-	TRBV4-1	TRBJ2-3	CASSQGLAGSTDTQYF	TGCGCCAGCAGCCAAGGACTAGCTGGTAGCACAGATACGCAGTATTTT
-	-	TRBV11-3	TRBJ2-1	CASSPAGSSYNEQFF	TGTGCCAGCAGCCCCGCAGGGAGCTCCTACAATGAGCAGTTCTTC
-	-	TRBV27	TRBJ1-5	CASSWGRGRNQPQHF	TGTGCCAGCAGTTGGGGGAGGGGTCGCAATCAGCCCCAGCATTTT
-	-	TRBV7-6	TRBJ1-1	CASSFPPHPSGAFF	TGTGCCAGCAGCTTCCCTCCGCATCCTTCGGGGGCTTTCTTT
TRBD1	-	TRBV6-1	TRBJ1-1	CASSADRGTEAFF	TGTGCCAGCAGTGCGGACAGGGGGACTGAAGCTTTCTTT
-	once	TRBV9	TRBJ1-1	CASSPRTEMNTEAFF	TGTGCCAGCAGCCCCCGGACGGAGATGAACACTGAAGCTTTCTTT
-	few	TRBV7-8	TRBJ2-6	CASSFGNSGANVLTF	TGTGCCAGCAGCTTCGGGAACTCTGGGGCCAACGTCCTGACTTTC
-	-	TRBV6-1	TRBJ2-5	CASSEARYF	TGTGCCAGCAGTGAAGCACGGTACTTC
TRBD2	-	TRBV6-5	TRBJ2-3	CATSGGADTQYF	TGTGCCACCTCCGGGGGGGCGGATACGCAGTATTTT
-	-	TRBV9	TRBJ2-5	CASSVEAGGQETQYF	TGTGCCAGCAGCGTAGAGGCCGGGGGACAAGAGACCCAGTACTTC
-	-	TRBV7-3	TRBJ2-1	CASSMSNEQFF	TGTGCCAGCAGCATGAGCAATGAGCAGTTCTTC
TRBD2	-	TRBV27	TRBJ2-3	CASSVAGVRDTQYF	TGTGCCAGCAGTGTAGCGGGGGTTAGAGATACGCAGTATTTT